This T cell receptor beta chain was identified during a study of shared clonotypes between healthy human individuals. Broader study findings: Non-shared clonotypes had lower generation probabilities than clonotypes shared by all four sorted-subset donors. Naive subsets, compared against memory subsets, generally had larger estimated richness values.

Germline CDR1 and CDR2: SGHTA and FQGNSA. This CDR3 is 11 amino acids long. V was clipped by 2 bases and J by 7 bases, with 3 bases between them. Regarding this clone: Its specificity is not known.

Sorted-subset replicate PCR reactions were performed with 150 to 200 ng DNA, corresponding to about 30,000 T cell genomes. TCRdb's copy holds only in-frame clones and misses some; the assay was immunoSEQ multiplex PCR. The sample carries a few million clones, approximately 94% recorded once. Participating donors were healthy, HIV-negative adults free of recent acute infections or vaccinations. Specimen: naive CD4+ T cells sorted from blood. Noted subset: CD45RA+ positively selected. The V gene is TRBV7-2, the J gene TRBJ2-1; the D is unclear. The TCR was taken from a man younger than 35 in good health. The CDR3 sequence is CASSLTNEQFF. CDR3 coding DNA: TGTGCCAGCAGCTTAACGAATGAGCAGTTCTTC.